Listed below are T cell receptor beta chains from one sample, sequenced in a study of quantifying T cell responses using KT2 cells. TCRdb itself ran the UMI-ligation and nested PCR reads through MiXCR, one entry per CDR3 protein. The table records 60,000 or so distinct CDR3 sequences, approximately 13% of them present only once. The sequenced sample was PBMCs spiked with cells of the T cell clone KT2. These receptors were obtained from a human donor. Both conserved end residues are part of each CDR3. D genes are given only for firm matches. Not every row has a clone size; where given, it reads once, few, many or a size class.

V: TRBV20-1; J: TRBJ1-1; size: .; D: .; DNA: TGCAGTGCTCCGGACTCCGGCCGCCGAGTGGCTTTCTTT; CDR3: CSAPDSGRRVAFF
V: TRBV29-1; J: TRBJ2-1; size: .; D: .; DNA: TGCAGCGTTGTTTTCCTAGCCGGATACAATGAGCAGTTCTTC; CDR3: CSVVFLAGYNEQFF
V: TRBV18; J: TRBJ2-7; size: few; D: .; DNA: TGTGCCAGCTCACCAGGCCAGGGTGATTACGAGCAGTACTTC; CDR3: CASSPGQGDYEQYF
V: TRBV29-1; J: TRBJ1-1; size: .; D: TRBD1; DNA: TGCAGCGCTAAACAGGGGCTGAACACTGAAGCTTTCTTT; CDR3: CSAKQGLNTEAFF
V: TRBV7-3; J: TRBJ2-1; size: .; D: TRBD2; DNA: TGTGCCAGCAGCTCGGGACTAGCGGGGGGGATACGGAATGAGCAGTTCTTC; CDR3: CASSSGLAGGIRNEQFF
V: TRBV3-1; J: TRBJ2-2; size: few; D: .; DNA: TGTGCCAGCAGCCCCCCCGGACGGAACACCGGGGAGCTGTTTTTT; CDR3: CASSPPGRNTGELFF
V: TRBV29-1; J: TRBJ1-1; size: many; D: .; DNA: TGCAGCGCTCGTACTGAAGCTTTCTTT; CDR3: CSARTEAFF
V: TRBV12-3/TRBV12-4; J: TRBJ2-3; size: many; D: TRBD2; DNA: TGTGCCAGCAGTTTGGGTAGGCCTAGCGGGAGGTCTAGGGCAACGGATACGCAGTATTTT; CDR3: CASSLGRPSGRSRATDTQYF
V: TRBV7-9; J: TRBJ2-1; size: many; D: TRBD2; DNA: TGTGCCAGCAGCTTAGGTCCTCCGACTAGCGGGAGGTCGCATGAGCAGTTCTTC; CDR3: CASSLGPPTSGRSHEQFF
V: TRBV9; J: TRBJ2-2; size: .; D: TRBD1; DNA: TGTGCCAGCAGCGTTCGGGACAGGGGGTTAACCGGGGAGCTGTTTTTT; CDR3: CASSVRDRGLTGELFF
V: TRBV3-1; J: TRBJ1-1; size: few; D: TRBD1; DNA: TGTGCCAGCAGCCTTCGACAGGGGGTCGAAGCTTTCTTT; CDR3: CASSLRQGVEAFF
V: TRBV6-1; J: TRBJ2-3; size: medium-sized; D: TRBD2; DNA: TGTGCCAGCAACCTACTAGCGGACCACACAGATACGCAGTATTTT; CDR3: CASNLLADHTDTQYF
V: TRBV10-3; J: TRBJ1-1; size: .; D: TRBD1; DNA: TGTGCCATCAGTGAGCCGGGACAGGGACCCACTGAAGCTTTCTTT; CDR3: CAISEPGQGPTEAFF
V: TRBV3-1; J: TRBJ1-1; size: many; D: .; DNA: TGTGCCAGCAGCCACTTAGAGGACGGAGGACCGAACACTGAAGCTTTCTTT; CDR3: CASSHLEDGGPNTEAFF
V: TRBV6-2/TRBV6-3; J: TRBJ2-7; size: many; D: .; DNA: TGTGCCAGCAGTTACGGGAGTGAGCAGTACTTC; CDR3: CASSYGSEQYF
V: TRBV20-1; J: TRBJ2-3; size: many; D: TRBD2; DNA: TGCAGTGCCCACACGGGGGGTATAGGCGGGAGAACGCAGTATTTT; CDR3: CSAHTGGIGGRTQYF
V: TRBV3-1; J: TRBJ2-3; size: .; D: TRBD2; DNA: TGTGCCAGCAGCCCAAGACTAGCGGGAGGACCAGATACGCAGTATTTT; CDR3: CASSPRLAGGPDTQYF
V: TRBV20-1; J: TRBJ1-1; size: .; D: TRBD1; DNA: TGCAGTGCGCCAACGACAGGGGGAGTCATGAACACTGAAGCTTTCTTT; CDR3: CSAPTTGGVMNTEAFF
V: TRBV6-5; J: TRBJ1-5; size: .; D: .; DNA: TGTGCCAGCAGTCAACAGGGAAATGGTCAGCCCCAGCATTTT; CDR3: CASSQQGNGQPQHF
V: TRBV5-1; J: TRBJ2-7; size: few; D: TRBD1; DNA: TGCGCCAGCAGCTTGGAGGCAGGGGGCTACGAGCAGTACTTC; CDR3: CASSLEAGGYEQYF
V: TRBV4-2; J: TRBJ1-1; size: few; D: .; DNA: TGTGCCAGCAGCCAAGAGTTTACCCCAAGCTCCTGGTTTGAAGCTTTCTTT; CDR3: CASSQEFTPSSWFEAFF
V: TRBV20-1; J: TRBJ2-3; size: .; D: TRBD2; DNA: TGCAGTGCTAACGGACTAGCGGGAACCGCGGATAAGCAGTATTTT; CDR3: CSANGLAGTADKQYF
V: TRBV20-1; J: TRBJ1-5; size: many; D: TRBD1; DNA: TGCAGTGCCCAGTGGACAGGGTCAACAGGTAGCAATCAGCCCCAGCATTTT; CDR3: CSAQWTGSTGSNQPQHF
V: TRBV6-4; J: TRBJ2-1; size: many; D: .; DNA: TGTGCCAGCAGTGACGGGAGCTCCTACAATGAGCAGTTCTTC; CDR3: CASSDGSSYNEQFF
V: TRBV2; J: TRBJ1-2; size: .; D: .; DNA: TGTGCCAGCAGTACCCCTAACTATGGCTACACCTTC; CDR3: CASSTPNYGYTF
V: TRBV7-2; J: TRBJ1-5; size: .; D: .; DNA: TGTGCCAGCAGCTTGGGGACACTAAGCAATCAGCCCCAGCATTTT; CDR3: CASSLGTLSNQPQHF
V: TRBV5-1; J: TRBJ1-5; size: .; D: .; DNA: TGCGCCAGCAGCCCAACAGTGGGGAGCGCTCAGCCCCAGCATTTT; CDR3: CASSPTVGSAQPQHF
V: TRBV20-1; J: TRBJ2-5; size: few; D: TRBD1; DNA: TGCAGTGCCACGGGACAGCAAGAGACCCAGTACTTC; CDR3: CSATGQQETQYF
V: TRBV2; J: TRBJ1-6; size: .; D: TRBD1; DNA: TGTGCCAGCAGTGAGGGACAGGGGATGGTCCTCCCCCTCCACTTT; CDR3: CASSEGQGMVLPLHF
V: TRBV28; J: TRBJ1-5; size: .; D: .; DNA: TGTGCCAGCGGACGCAGCAATCAGCCCCAGCATTTT; CDR3: CASGRSNQPQHF
V: TRBV7-9; J: TRBJ1-2; size: .; D: .; DNA: TGTGCCAGCAGCTTGGGGACGGATTTTTCTGGCTACACCTTC; CDR3: CASSLGTDFSGYTF
V: TRBV13; J: TRBJ2-1; size: .; D: .; DNA: TGTGCCAGCAGCCCTGCCTCTACGGGACTGATAATGGGTGAGCAGTTCTTC; CDR3: CASSPASTGLIMGEQFF
V: TRBV29-1; J: TRBJ1-1; size: many; D: .; DNA: TGCAGCGTTGAAACGTCAGGGGCTAGAACTGAAGCTTTCTTT; CDR3: CSVETSGARTEAFF
V: TRBV4-1; J: TRBJ2-7; size: .; D: .; DNA: TGCGCCAGCAGCCAAGAAGGGATCGGACATCTCTCCTACGAGCAGTACTTC; CDR3: CASSQEGIGHLSYEQYF
V: TRBV4-3; J: TRBJ2-3; size: .; D: TRBD2; DNA: TGCGCCAGCAGCCAAGATAGGGCTAGCGGCCCCCGTCTTGCGCAGTATTTT; CDR3: CASSQDRASGPRLAQYF
V: TRBV20-1; J: TRBJ1-2; size: .; D: .; DNA: TGCAGTGCTAGCAAACAGGGCTACTATGGCTACACCTTC; CDR3: CSASKQGYYGYTF
V: TRBV6-5; J: TRBJ2-3; size: .; D: .; DNA: TGTGCCAGCAGTACCCATACAGGGACCGACACAGATACGCAGTATTTT; CDR3: CASSTHTGTDTDTQYF
V: TRBV5-8; J: TRBJ2-4; size: many; D: TRBD2; DNA: TGTGCCAGCAGCTTGAGGGGAGGGACTAGAGATGTAAACATTCAGTACTTC; CDR3: CASSLRGGTRDVNIQYF
V: TRBV5-6; J: TRBJ2-6; size: few; D: .; DNA: TGTGCCAGCAGCGGACGGGACGGATACTCTGGGGCCAACGTCCTGACTTTC; CDR3: CASSGRDGYSGANVLTF
V: TRBV3-1; J: TRBJ2-3; size: few; D: .; DNA: TGTGCCAGCAGCCATTCGTCGGCGGGAGATACGCAGTATTTT; CDR3: CASSHSSAGDTQYF
V: TRBV5-8; J: TRBJ2-3; size: .; D: TRBD2; DNA: TGTGCCAGCAGCTACGGACTAGCGGGAATGACAGATACGCAGTATTTT; CDR3: CASSYGLAGMTDTQYF
V: TRBV30; J: TRBJ1-2; size: few; D: .; DNA: TGTGCCTGGAACCGGGGGGGGCATGGCTACACCTTC; CDR3: CAWNRGGHGYTF
V: TRBV5-1; J: TRBJ1-1; size: many; D: .; DNA: TGCGCCAGCAGCTCCCGCGGGGGAACCGACACTGAAGCTTTCTTT; CDR3: CASSSRGGTDTEAFF
V: TRBV29-1; J: TRBJ2-7; size: many; D: .; DNA: TGCAGCGTTCAGGTCTCTTCCTACGAGCAGTACTTC; CDR3: CSVQVSSYEQYF
V: TRBV20-1; J: TRBJ2-7; size: .; D: TRBD2; DNA: TGCAGTGCTCGAGCGGGAGGGCCGAAGATCTCCTACGAGCAGTACTTC; CDR3: CSARAGGPKISYEQYF
V: TRBV5-1; J: TRBJ2-3; size: .; D: TRBD2; DNA: TGCGCCAGCAGCTTGGATCGTAGCGGGGGACGCACAGATACGCAGTATTTT; CDR3: CASSLDRSGGRTDTQYF
V: TRBV7-2; J: TRBJ1-1; size: .; D: .; DNA: TGTGCCAGCAGCTTAGCGGGGGGCCGGAACACTGAAGCTTTCTTT; CDR3: CASSLAGGRNTEAFF
V: TRBV20-1; J: TRBJ1-1; size: .; D: TRBD1; DNA: TGCAGTGCTAGAGATCCCACAGGGGGCACTGAAGCTTTCTTT; CDR3: CSARDPTGGTEAFF
V: TRBV12-3/TRBV12-4; J: TRBJ2-7; size: many; D: .; DNA: TGTGCCAGCAGTTTCGAGTGGGGGTACGAGCAGTACTTC; CDR3: CASSFEWGYEQYF
V: TRBV28; J: TRBJ1-5; size: few; D: .; DNA: TGTGCCAGCAGCCGGACGGTCAATCAGCCCCAGCATTTT; CDR3: CASSRTVNQPQHF
V: TRBV7-9; J: TRBJ2-2; size: .; D: .; DNA: TGTGCCAGCAGCCTCGACTTCGGAACGAACACCGGGGAGCTGTTTTTT; CDR3: CASSLDFGTNTGELFF
V: TRBV6-5; J: TRBJ2-7; size: few; D: TRBD1; DNA: TGTGCCAGCAGTTTCCCGGGACAGGGATACGAGCAGTACTTC; CDR3: CASSFPGQGYEQYF
V: TRBV19; J: TRBJ2-2; size: .; D: TRBD2; DNA: TGTGCCAGTAGACCATCTATGGGACTAGCCGGCGTCGGGGAGCTGTTTTTT; CDR3: CASRPSMGLAGVGELFF
V: TRBV2; J: TRBJ1-4; size: .; D: .; DNA: TGTGCCAGCAGTGTGGTTACAACTAATGAAAAACTGTTTTTT; CDR3: CASSVVTTNEKLFF
V: TRBV20-1; J: TRBJ1-1; size: many; D: TRBD1; DNA: TGCAGTGCTAGGGGGACAGGGGGCTCGGAGAACACTGAAGCTTTCTTT; CDR3: CSARGTGGSENTEAFF